These T cell receptor beta chains were read from a single sample in a study of blood T cell repertoires in COVID-19. Here immunoSEQ multiplex PCR was the method, and the copy in TCRdb shows in-frame clones only, minus some. The table lists 300,000 to 500,000 clones, approximately 85% of them singletons. Sequencing was done on a sample of PBMCs or T cells enriched from blood (not recorded which). The source is a woman in her 40s with acute COVID-19. Each CDR3 is given with its conserved first and last residue. The D gene is left open where the match is weak. A row's size may be missing; if present it is once, few, many or a size class.

D | J | size | V | DNA | CDR3
- | TRBJ1-1 | - | TRBV7-2 | TGTGCCAGCAGCCCGCAATGGCAGGGAGAAGCTTTCTTT | CASSPQWQGEAFF
- | TRBJ1-6 | - | TRBV12-5 | TGTGCTAGTGGTTTGCACATAGCCTCACCCCTCCACTTT | CASGLHIASPLHF
- | TRBJ1-5 | - | TRBV21-1 | TGTGCCAGCAGCAATTTTATCCAGCCCCAGCATTTT | CASSNFIQPQHF
- | TRBJ2-3 | - | TRBV10-3 | TGTGCCATCAGTGTCTCAGATACGCAGTATTTT | CAISVSDTQYF
- | TRBJ2-1 | - | TRBV7-9 | TGTGCCAGCAGCTCCCCGTTAGGGGGACTATACAATGAGCAGTTCTTC | CASSSPLGGLYNEQFF
- | TRBJ2-2 | - | TRBV11-2 | TGTGCCAGCAGCTCGGGACAAACCGTCGGCGGGGAGCTGTTTTTT | CASSSGQTVGGELFF
TRBD1 | TRBJ1-4 | - | TRBV30 | TGTGCCTGGGGGACCGGGACAGGAACCAATGAAAAACTGTTTTTT | CAWGTGTGTNEKLFF
- | TRBJ1-1 | - | TRBV6-5 | TGTGCCACCAAGGACAGTGGGAACACTGAAGCTTTCTTT | CATKDSGNTEAFF
TRBD2 | TRBJ2-3 | - | TRBV7-2 | TGTGCCAGCAGCGGACGTTTCGGGGGGACAGATACGCAGTATTTT | CASSGRFGGTDTQYF
TRBD1 | TRBJ1-5 | - | TRBV29-1 | TGCAGCGCCCCGACAGGGCATAGCAATCAGCCCCAGCATTTT | CSAPTGHSNQPQHF
TRBD1 | TRBJ1-3 | - | TRBV6-1 | TGTGCCAGCAGTGGACAGGGAAGTCCCGGAAACACCATATATTTT | CASSGQGSPGNTIYF
TRBD1 | TRBJ2-7 | once | TRBV7-9 | TGTGCCAGCAGCTGGGTAGGACAGGGGAGTGGGTACGAGCAGTACTTC | CASSWVGQGSGYEQYF
TRBD1 | TRBJ2-2 | - | TRBV6-5 | TGTGCCAGCAGTTTACAGGGGGTTGACACCGGGGAGCTGTTTTTT | CASSLQGVDTGELFF
TRBD1 | TRBJ1-5 | - | TRBV6-5 | TGTGCCAGCAGTCCGACAGGGGGCGGCAATCAGCCCCAGCATTTT | CASSPTGGGNQPQHF
- | TRBJ1-2 | - | TRBV29-1 | TGCAGCGTTGAGTTGAGTGGGGCCTTCTATGGCTACACCTTC | CSVELSGAFYGYTF
- | TRBJ1-1 | once | TRBV4-1 | TGCGCCAGCAGCCCTCCTGGGGCTTCCACTGAAGCTTTCTTT | CASSPPGASTEAFF
TRBD1 | TRBJ1-2 | - | TRBV25-1 | TGTGCCAGCAGTGCGTCCGGGACAGGCCTTTATGGCTACACCTTC | CASSASGTGLYGYTF
- | TRBJ1-5 | - | TRBV19 | TGTGCCAGTAGTATAGGGGGGGGCCTAGTAAATCAGCCCCAGCATTTT | CASSIGGGLVNQPQHF
- | TRBJ2-7 | few | TRBV30 | TGTGCCTGGAGTCCATATGGACTATCCTACGAGCAGTACTTC | CAWSPYGLSYEQYF
- | TRBJ2-3 | - | TRBV7-7 | TGTGCCAGCAGCTTATCCTACACAGATACGCAGTATTTT | CASSLSYTDTQYF
TRBD1 | TRBJ1-1 | few | TRBV19 | TGTGCCAGTAGTACCGGGACAGGGGGCATGAACACTGAAGCTTTCTTT | CASSTGTGGMNTEAFF
- | TRBJ2-5 | - | TRBV24-1 | TGTGCCACCAGTGACACGCGGGAGACCCAGTACTTC | CATSDTRETQYF
- | TRBJ1-1 | - | TRBV7-2 | TGTGCCAGCAGCTTAGCAGCAGGGGACACTGAAGCTTTCTTT | CASSLAAGDTEAFF
TRBD1 | TRBJ2-5 | few | TRBV9 | TGTGCCAGCAGCTCTCGTCCGGGACAGGAGCAAGAGACCCAGTACTTC | CASSSRPGQEQETQYF
TRBD2 | TRBJ2-1 | once | TRBV11-2 | TGTGCCAGCAGCTTAGTTCGGGGGGGCCCTCATGAGCAGTTCTTC | CASSLVRGGPHEQFF
- | TRBJ2-2 | - | TRBV3-1/TRBV3-2 | TGTGCCAGCAGCCAAGGTAGTTCCCCCATCACCGGGGAGCTGTTTTTT | CASSQGSSPITGELFF
- | TRBJ2-1 | - | TRBV9 | TGTGCCAGCAGCGCGGGATTAGGGTCCTACAATGAGCAGTTCTTC | CASSAGLGSYNEQFF
- | TRBJ1-1 | - | TRBV4-1 | TGCGCCAGCAGCCAAGTCTCCGGGGCCAGGGGCACTGAAGCTTTCTTT | CASSQVSGARGTEAFF
TRBD1 | TRBJ2-7 | - | TRBV6-5 | TGTGCCAGCAGGCTCGGACAGGGGAACTACGAGCAGTACTTC | CASRLGQGNYEQYF
TRBD2 | TRBJ2-3 | - | TRBV10-2 | TGCGCCAGCAGCGGGACTAGCGGGGGGGTTTTCACAGATACGCAGTATTTT | CASSGTSGGVFTDTQYF
TRBD1 | TRBJ1-6 | - | TRBV5-5 | TGTGCCAGCAGCTGGACAGGGGGTAATTCACCCCTCCACTTT | CASSWTGGNSPLHF
- | TRBJ2-3 | - | TRBV29-1 | TGCAGCGTTGAAGATCTTCCAGGGTCAGATACGCAGTATTTT | CSVEDLPGSDTQYF
TRBD1 | TRBJ1-5 | - | TRBV10-3 | TGTGCCATCAGGGGACAGGAGTATCAGCCCCAGCATTTT | CAIRGQEYQPQHF
- | TRBJ2-1 | - | TRBV11-2 | TGTGCCAGCAGCTTCCAGGTTGCCGACAATGAGCAGTTCTTC | CASSFQVADNEQFF
TRBD1 | TRBJ1-2 | - | TRBV27 | TGTGCCAGCAGCCACCAGGGGGCGGCGGGCTACACCTTC | CASSHQGAAGYTF
- | TRBJ1-2 | - | TRBV9 | TGTGCCAGCAGTGGGCTCTTAACTACAGGGAACTATGGCTACACCTTC | CASSGLLTTGNYGYTF
- | TRBJ2-3 | - | TRBV6-2/TRBV6-3 | TGTGCCAGCAGCCGCCCTGGGGGCAGGGTGCCAGATACGCAGTATTTT | CASSRPGGRVPDTQYF
- | TRBJ2-3 | - | TRBV1 | TGCACCAGCAGCCCAGGACTGTCTAGCACAGATACGCAGTATTTT | CTSSPGLSSTDTQYF
TRBD1 | TRBJ1-4 | - | TRBV7-6 | TGTGCCAGCAGCCAGGGGGCAACTAATGAAAAACTGTTTTTT | CASSQGATNEKLFF
TRBD1 | TRBJ2-5 | - | TRBV28 | TGTGCCAGCAGTCCTAGGACAGGGCAAGTAGTGGAGACCCAGTACTTC | CASSPRTGQVVETQYF
- | TRBJ1-5 | - | TRBV7-2 | TGTGCCAGCAGCTCGGTGTCTCAAAGCCATCAGCCCCAGCATTTT | CASSSVSQSHQPQHF
TRBD2 | TRBJ2-7 | - | TRBV27 | TGTGCCAGCAGTTTTCAAGGACTAGCGTACGAGCAGTACTTC | CASSFQGLAYEQYF
- | TRBJ2-7 | - | TRBV4-1 | TGCGCCAGCAGCCAAGAGGAGGCAATCTACGAGCAGTACTTC | CASSQEEAIYEQYF
TRBD2 | TRBJ2-7 | - | TRBV6-5 | TGTGCCAGCAGTAACCCTGGACTAGCTTTTGACGAGCAGTACTTC | CASSNPGLAFDEQYF
- | TRBJ2-2 | - | TRBV4-2 | TGTGCCAGCAGCCCTGGACGGGGGGCTAACACCGGGGAGCTGTTTTTT | CASSPGRGANTGELFF
- | TRBJ1-5 | - | TRBV15 | TGTGCCCCCTCTCAGCCCCAGCATTTT | CAPSQPQHF
- | TRBJ1-4 | - | TRBV7-9 | TGTGCCAGCAGCCCCGGACAGACACTCCGAAGAACTAATGAAAAACTGTTTTTT | CASSPGQTLRRTNEKLFF
- | TRBJ1-3 | - | TRBV13 | TGTGCCAGCAGCTTATCGGTCGATAGGGGTGGGGGAAACACCATATATTTT | CASSLSVDRGGGNTIYF
- | TRBJ1-3 | few | TRBV30 | TGTGCCTGGCAAGAGGGACAAAGCTTCGGAAACACCATATATTTT | CAWQEGQSFGNTIYF